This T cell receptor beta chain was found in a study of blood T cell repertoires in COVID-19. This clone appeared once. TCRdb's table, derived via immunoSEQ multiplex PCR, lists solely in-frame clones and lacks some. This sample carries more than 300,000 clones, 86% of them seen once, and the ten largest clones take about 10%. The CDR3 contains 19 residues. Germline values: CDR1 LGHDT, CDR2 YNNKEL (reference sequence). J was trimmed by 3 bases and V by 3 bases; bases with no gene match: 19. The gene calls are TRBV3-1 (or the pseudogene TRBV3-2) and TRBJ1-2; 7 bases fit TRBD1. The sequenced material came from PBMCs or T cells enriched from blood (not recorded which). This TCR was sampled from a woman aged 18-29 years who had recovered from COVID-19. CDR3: CASSHPRGSRKNVDYGYTF. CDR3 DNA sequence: TGTGCCAGCAGCCACCCCAGGGGGAGCAGGAAAAACGTTGACTATGGCTACACCTTC.